The clone carrying this T cell receptor beta chain came up a few times. What it binds is not known. This sample was included in a study of cytomegalovirus exposure and HLA in healthy donors. Study-level background: One earlier analysis, a look at 150 million to 200 million T cells, found almost 120 million unique TCR beta sequences.

Overall study results and limits: Earlier analysis looked at TCR beta V segments, and most were productive about 90% or about 30% of the time. Researchers catalogued about 150 TCR beta chains as cytomegalovirus-associated.

The CDR3 contains 18 residues. Germline V CDR1 and CDR2: SGHRS, YFSETQ. With V trimmed by 3 bases and J by 0 bases, 6 bases remained unmatched. It was with 60 Vbeta and 13 Jbeta primers that the PCR ran. TCRdb's copy holds only in-frame clones and misses some; the assay was immunoSEQ multiplex PCR. The sample consists of around 190,000 clones, roughly 78% of them appearing once. The TCR sequence derives from a woman younger than 45 in good health and CMV-seropositive. The J gene is TRBJ2-3, the V gene TRBV5-1, with 14 bases that match TRBD2. Material for sequencing was PBMCs. CDR3 nucleotide sequence: TGCGCCAGCAGCTCTTGGACTAGCGGGGGGATAAGCACAGATACGCAGTATTTT. The encoded protein is CASSSWTSGGISTDTQYF.